The 16 T cell receptor beta chains below were found in one sample sequenced in a study of early T cells in non-severe SARS-CoV-2 infection. TCRdb used MiXCR to reprocess the 5' RACE reads, holding one entry per CDR3 protein. The sample lists some 91,000 distinct CDR3 sequences, more than 13% occurring once. Sequencing used whole blood. The receptors stem from an adult who was a healthcare worker with PCR-confirmed SARS-CoV-2 infection or an uninfected control (not recorded which).

This chain joins TRBV20-1 and TRBJ2-1; D is uncertain. The CDR3 loop spans 13 amino acids. Germline CDR1 DFQATT, CDR2 SNEGSKA (reference sequence). V lost 4 bases and J 5 bases, leaving 12 bases between the germline ends. The CDR3: CSATWRTNNEQFF. The CDR3 DNA follows: TGCAGTGCTACCTGGCGGACCAACAATGAGCAGTTCTTC.

The chain joins TRBV2 to TRBJ2-7; D call uncertain. The CDR3 is 13 amino acids. The germline V gene has CDR1 SNHLY and CDR2 FYNNEI. The V gene lost 6 bases and the J gene lost 3 bases, with 12 bases spanning the gap. CDR3 loop: CASRDANFYEQYF. The DNA for the CDR3 is TGTGCCAGCAGGGACGCTAATTTCTACGAGCAGTACTTC.

In this sample, this clonotype turned up once. This rearrangement joins TRBV28 to TRBJ2-7; TRBD1 aligns across 7 bases. Germline CDR1 is MDHEN and CDR2 is SYDVKM. The V and J ends lost 6 bases and 0 bases, in that order; junction bases with no gene match: 5. This CDR3 is 14 amino acids long. CDR3 in amino acids: CASRYRGSSYEQYF. CDR3 coding DNA: TGTGCCAGCAGATACAGGGGAAGCTCCTACGAGCAGTACTTC.

The V call is TRBV18, the J call TRBJ1-5; 7 positions match TRBD1. CDR1 is KGHSH, CDR2 LQKENI, per germline. The CDR3 spans 14 residues. Unmatched junction bases numbered 0, after V lost 0 bases and J lost 4 bases. The CDR3 here is CASSPPGQNQPQHF. CDR3 DNA: TGTGCCAGCTCACCACCGGGACAGAATCAGCCCCAGCATTTT. Based on the CDR3 plus reference TRBV18 and TRBJ1-5, the full variable domain is NAGVMQNPRHLVRRRGQEARLRCSPMKGHSHVYWYRQLPEEGLKFMVYLQKENIIDESGMPKERFSAEFPKEGPSILRIQQVVRGDSAAYFCASSPPGQNQPQHFGDGTRLSIL.

This clonotype has a count of ten or more. The chain carries TRBV12-2 and TRBJ2-6. TRBV12-2 is labeled a pseudogene. The CDR3 has 15 amino acids. The DNA of the CDR3 is TGTGCAAGTCGCTTAAGAAAGGCTGGGGCCAACGTCCTGACTTTC. It is translated as CASRLRKAGANVLTF.

V and J are TRBV28 and TRBJ2-3; D uncertain. The CDR3 totals 11 residues. V was pared by 3 bases and J by 8 bases, with 6 bases between. Germline assignment: CDR1 MDHEN and CDR2 SYDVKM. CDR3 loop: CASSFVATQYF. The CDR3 DNA is TGTGCCAGCAGTTTTGTGGCTACGCAGTATTTT.

The chain carries TRBV28 and TRBJ2-7; D perhaps matches TRBD1 (6 bases). CDR1 and CDR2 from the germline V gene are MDHEN and SYDVKM. CDR3 size: 13 residues. Trimming shortened V by 3 bases and J by 3 bases, and 9 bases separated the two germline ends. The CDR3 DNA reads TGTGCCAGCAGTTTTGACAGGAACTACGAGCAGTACTTC. Translating it yields CASSFDRNYEQYF.

The chain employs TRBV18 and TRBJ1-1; D ambiguous. CDR3 length: 16 amino acids. V dropped 0 bases and J dropped 6 bases, with 17 bases sitting between them. Looked up from germline, CDR1 is KGHSH and CDR2 is LQKENI. The CDR3 DNA is TGTGCCAGCTCACCACCGAACCGTGGTTTAGTAGCTGAAGCTTTCTTT. Protein: CASSPPNRGLVAEAFF.

In this sample, this clonotype turned up a few times. The genes are TRBV12-3 or TRBV12-4 and TRBJ1-3; D is ambiguous. Trimming removed 6 bases at V and 3 bases at J, with 12 bases between. CDR3 length equals 14 residues. CDR3: CASSPMGNGNTIYF. CDR3 bases: TGTGCCAGCAGCCCGATGGGAAATGGAAACACCATATATTTT.

The chain has TRBV19 and TRBJ2-1; no clear D gene. The V gene's germline CDR1 is LNHDA and CDR2 SQIVND (reference sequence). Trimming stripped 8 bases from V and 0 bases from J, with 23 bases between. CDR3 length: 18 amino acids. CDR3 nucleotides: TGTGCCAGTTCCCACCTTTTGAGCGTTATCAACTCCTACAATGAGCAGTTCTTC. Protein sequence: CASSHLLSVINSYNEQFF.

The rearrangement joins TRBV7-9 to TRBJ1-1; maybe TRBD1 (6 bases). The CDR3 contains 15 residues. V lost 4 bases to trimming and J lost 0 bases, with 12 bases between them. Germline CDR1 is SEHNR and CDR2 is FQNEAQ (reference sequence). In DNA form, the CDR3 reads TGTGCCAGCAGCTCAATACAGGGTATGAACACTGAAGCTTTCTTT. Protein sequence: CASSSIQGMNTEAFF.

This chain joins TRBV2 and TRBJ1-1, with a tentative D call TRBD1 (5 bases). Trimming took off 4 bases at V and 1 base at J, with 13 bases between the two ends. The CDR3 runs 15 residues. In germline, CDR1 is SNHLY, CDR2 FYNNEI. The CDR3 bases are TGTGCCAGCAGTGGACCAGGTAGGGGGAACACTGAAGCTTTCTTT. It is translated as CASSGPGRGNTEAFF.

The chain employs TRBV28 and TRBJ2-3; D ambiguous. CDR3 length: 14 amino acids. V shed 2 bases and J shed 1 base, with 7 bases lying between them. Germline CDR1 reads MDHEN; CDR2 reads SYDVKM. The CDR3 region has the DNA TGTGCCAGCAGTTTAGACTCCGGCACAGATACGCAGTATTTT. It yields the protein CASSLDSGTDTQYF. The full variable domain, with the rest looked up from reference TRBV28 and TRBJ2-3, is DVKVTQSSRYLVKRTGEKVFLECVQDMDHENMFWYRQDPGLGLRLIYFSYDVKMKEKGDIPEGYSVSREKKERFSLILESASTNQTSMYLCASSLDSGTDTQYFGPGTRLTVL.

This chain connects TRBV14 to TRBJ2-7; D gene unclear. This CDR3 comprises 15 residues. Germline V gene lookup returns CDR1 SGHDN and CDR2 FVKESK. Trimming removed 4 bases from V and 4 bases from J, with 17 bases in between. For the CDR3, the DNA is TGTGCCAGCAGCCCCACCGGCTCAGGTCCTTACGAGCAGTACTTC. Translating gives CASSPTGSGPYEQYF.

This clonotype was seen at least ten times. The chain recombines TRBV6-2 or TRBV6-3 with TRBJ1-2; D ambiguous. The CDR3 is made up of 18 amino acids. Deletions cut 8 bases from V and 2 bases from J, with 27 bases between. The germline CDR1 and CDR2 sequences are MNHEY and SVGEGT. CDR3 sequence reads: CASSYLIEYLGTNYGYTF. Written as DNA, the CDR3 is TGTGCCAGCTCCTATCTAATCGAATACTTGGGAACAAACTATGGCTACACCTTC.

There are many counts of this clonotype. V usage is TRBV20-1 and J usage is TRBJ2-7; D not resolved. Germline V gene data show CDR1 as DFQATT and CDR2 as SNEGSKA (reference sequence). V lost 3 bases, J lost 4 bases, and 16 bases lay in between. The CDR3 length is 14 residues. Written as DNA, the CDR3 is TGCAGTGCTAGGGCACTTTCGGTGGAGTACGAGCAGTACTTC. It encodes CSARALSVEYEQYF.